One and the same sample provided the 8 T cell receptor beta chains below, sequenced in a study of cytomegalovirus exposure and HLA in healthy donors. PCR amplification relied on 60 Vbeta primers (plus 13 Jbeta primers). TCRdb keeps only in-frame clones here, not all; method: immunoSEQ multiplex PCR. Its table records about 88,000 clones. Sequencing was carried out using PBMCs. These receptors originate from a girl aged 5 to 17 in good health and CMV-seropositive.

The chain carries TRBV30 and TRBJ1-6; the match to TRBD1 covers 7 bases. Germline V gene data show CDR1 as GTSNPN and CDR2 as SVGIG (reference sequence). CDR3 length: 18 amino acids. V was clipped by 3 bases and J by 3 bases; unmatched bases: 14. CDR3 loop: CAWSPEDRVRSYNSPLHF. In DNA form, the CDR3 reads TGTGCCTGGAGCCCAGAAGACAGGGTGCGAAGCTATAATTCACCCCTCCACTTT.

The chain links TRBV6-1 to TRBJ1-2; weak D call: TRBD1 (6 bases). Germline loops: CDR1 MNHNS, CDR2 SASEGT. The CDR3 contains 13 residues. The V end lost 2 bases, the J end lost 2 bases, and 6 bases lay between the germline ends. CDR3 DNA sequence: TGTGCCAGCAGTGAAACAGGGAACTATGGCTACACCTTC. Translating gives CASSETGNYGYTF.

This sequence joins TRBV28 and TRBJ1-5; D call uncertain. Germline CDR1 is MDHEN and CDR2 is SYDVKM. The CDR3 is 11 residues long. V was trimmed by 5 bases and J by 9 bases, leaving 8 bases between them. Here the CDR3 DNA reads TGTGCCAGCAGTCTAGATCCGCCCCAGCATTTT. As protein: CASSLDPPQHF.

V gene TRBV7-9 combines with J gene TRBJ2-5; D is unclear. CDR1 and CDR2 (germline): SEHNR, FQNEAQ (reference sequence). The CDR3 length is 11 residues. Trimming cost V 5 bases and J 2 bases, with 3 bases left between them. The chain's CDR3 is CASSLQETQYF. In DNA form, the CDR3 reads TGTGCCAGCAGCCTACAAGAGACCCAGTACTTC. The variable domain in full, completed from reference TRBV7-9 and TRBJ2-5, reads DTGVSQNPRHKITKRGQNVTFRCDPISEHNRLYWYRQTLGQGPEFLTYFQNEAQLEKSRLLSDRFSAERPKGSFSTLEIQRTEQGDSAMYLCASSLQETQYFGPGTRLLVL.

The V gene is TRBV4-2, the J gene TRBJ1-5; the match to TRBD1 covers 8 bases. CDR3 length: 18 amino acids. V trimming: 3 bases; J trimming: 2 bases; junction bases outside the gene matches: 12. The germline V gene has CDR1 LGHNA and CDR2 YNFKEQ. The CDR3 spells CASSQIDAGTGGNQPQHF. DNA for the CDR3: TGTGCCAGCAGCCAGATCGACGCCGGGACAGGAGGCAATCAGCCCCAGCATTTT.

The chain recombines TRBV7-9 with TRBJ2-2; 9 positions match TRBD1. With V trimmed by 5 bases and J by 0 bases, 4 bases remained unmatched. Germline values: CDR1 SEHNR, CDR2 FQNEAQ (reference sequence). The CDR3 is made up of 16 amino acids. CDR3 protein: CASSLTGGANTGELFF. For the CDR3, the DNA is TGTGCCAGCAGCCTAACAGGGGGCGCGAACACCGGGGAGCTGTTTTTT. The full variable domain, its missing parts supplied by reference TRBV7-9 and TRBJ2-2, is DTGVSQNPRHKITKRGQNVTFRCDPISEHNRLYWYRQTLGQGPEFLTYFQNEAQLEKSRLLSDRFSAERPKGSFSTLEIQRTEQGDSAMYLCASSLTGGANTGELFFGEGSRLTVL.

J is TRBJ2-7 and V is TRBV29-1, with a tentative D call TRBD1 (5 bases). In germline, CDR1 is SQVTM, CDR2 ANQGSEA. V lost 1 base and J lost 3, with 16 bases in between. The CDR3 is 15 amino acids. As DNA, the CDR3 is TGCAGCGTTGAAGCTAATGAAGGACATTTCTACGAGCAGTACTTC. Its translation is CSVEANEGHFYEQYF.

The V and J genes are TRBV27 and TRBJ1-1; D not resolved. The V and J ends lost 2 bases and 7 bases respectively, with 5 bases between them. CDR1 is MNHEY and CDR2 is SMNVEV in the germline V gene (reference sequence). This CDR3 is built from 11 residues. CDR3 loop: CASSLGSEAFF. The DNA of the CDR3 is TGTGCCAGCAGTTTAGGCAGTGAAGCTTTCTTT.